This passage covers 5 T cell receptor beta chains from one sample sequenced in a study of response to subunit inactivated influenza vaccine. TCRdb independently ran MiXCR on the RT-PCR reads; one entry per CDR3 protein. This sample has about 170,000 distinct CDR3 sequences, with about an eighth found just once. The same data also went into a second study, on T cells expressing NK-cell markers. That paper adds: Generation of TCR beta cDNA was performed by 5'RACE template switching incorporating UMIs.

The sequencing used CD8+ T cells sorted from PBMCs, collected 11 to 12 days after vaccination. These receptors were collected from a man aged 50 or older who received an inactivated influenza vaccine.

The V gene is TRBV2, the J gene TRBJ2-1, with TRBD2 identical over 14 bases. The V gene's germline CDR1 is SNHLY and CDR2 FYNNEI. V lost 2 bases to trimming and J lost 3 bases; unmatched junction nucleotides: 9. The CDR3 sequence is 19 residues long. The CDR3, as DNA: TGTGCCAGCAGTGAACCTCCGGGACTAGCGGGAGCCTTCTACAATGAGCAGTTCTTC. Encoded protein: CASSEPPGLAGAFYNEQFF.

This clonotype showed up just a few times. CDR3 residues: CASSYNEDEQFF. In nucleotides, the CDR3 is TGTGCCAGCAGTTACAACGAGGATGAGCAGTTCTTC. The chain uses TRBV6-5 and TRBJ2-1, with D hard to call. Germline assignment: CDR1 MNHEY and CDR2 SVGAGI. CDR3 length: 12 amino acids. V was pared by 2 bases and J by 8 bases, with 7 bases between.

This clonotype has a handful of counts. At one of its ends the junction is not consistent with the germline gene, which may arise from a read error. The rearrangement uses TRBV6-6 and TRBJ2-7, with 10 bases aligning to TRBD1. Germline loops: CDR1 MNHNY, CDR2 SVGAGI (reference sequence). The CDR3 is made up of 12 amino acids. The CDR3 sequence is CASSGTGAPPDF. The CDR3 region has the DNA TGTGCCAGCAGCGGGACAGGGGCCCCCCCGGACTTC.

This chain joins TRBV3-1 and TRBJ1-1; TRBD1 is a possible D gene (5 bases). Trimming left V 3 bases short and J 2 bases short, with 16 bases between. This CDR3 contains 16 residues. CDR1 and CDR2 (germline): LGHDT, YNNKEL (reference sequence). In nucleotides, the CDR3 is TGTGCCAGCAGCCACACCTCAGTGGGACGAAACACTGAAGCTTTCTTT. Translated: CASSHTSVGRNTEAFF.

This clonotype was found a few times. DNA for the CDR3: TGTGCCAGCAGCTTGACCGGGGGAACCAATGAGCAGTTCTTC. Its protein is CASSLTGGTNEQFF. The chain joins TRBV7-3 to TRBJ2-1; D perhaps matches TRBD2 (6 bases). From germline, CDR1 is SGHTA and CDR2 FQGTGA. The CDR3 runs 14 residues. Trimming removed 3 bases from V and 6 bases from J, with 12 bases in between.